Following are 10 T cell receptor beta chains from one sample sequenced in a study of molecular identifiers for immune sequencing clone quantification. MiXCR was run by TCRdb on the PCR reads, yielding one entry per CDR3 protein. The table records about 640,000 distinct CDR3 sequences, roughly 21% of them present only once. The sequenced sample consisted of naive CD8+ T cells from blood, with Jurkat cell RNA spiked in. Subset indicated: FACS-sorted CD8+CD4-CCR7+CD45RA+ naive T cells. Receptors originate from a human donor in good health. Some libraries in this study had Jurkat cell RNA spiked in.

In its sample, this clonotype was seen a few times. A read error may explain this, as a much larger clone is one base away. J is TRBJ2-1 and V is TRBV29-1; 14 nucleotides line up with TRBD2. This CDR3 has 13 residues. V shed 8 bases and J 5 bases; nucleotides not matched to a gene: 2. The germline gives CDR1 SQVTM, CDR2 ANQGSEA. CDR3 DNA sequence: TGCAGCACGGGACTAGCGGGGGACAATGAGCAGTTCTTC. It yields the protein CSTGLAGDNEQFF.

This clonotype has more than one count but fewer than ten. This sequence joins TRBV2 and TRBJ1-1; 9 nucleotides line up with TRBD1. Germline assignment: CDR1 SNHLY and CDR2 FYNNEI. This CDR3 is built from 16 residues. The V and J ends lost 6 bases and 1 base, in that order; junction bases with no gene match: 9. This chain's CDR3 is CASSQTGTGRNTEAFF. DNA for the CDR3: TGTGCCAGCAGCCAAACCGGGACAGGGAGGAACACTGAAGCTTTCTTT.

A few counts support this clonotype. The chain couples TRBV2 to TRBJ2-7; perhaps D is TRBD1 or TRBD2 (5 bases each). This CDR3 comprises 15 residues. V was cut by 3 bases and J by 4 bases, with 16 bases left in between. The germline gives CDR1 SNHLY, CDR2 FYNNEI. The CDR3 nucleotides read TGTGCCAGCAGTGACATGGGGGAGAAGTTATACGAGCAGTACTTC. Translated, it gives CASSDMGEKLYEQYF.

On this clonotype: This may come from a read error, since a much larger clone is one base off. The CDR3 is CARSVPRASGVYEQYF. As DNA, the CDR3 is TGTGCCAGGAGTGTACCCCGGGCTAGCGGGGTTTACGAGCAGTACTTC. The chain couples TRBV30 to TRBJ2-7; 9 nucleotides align to TRBD2. From germline, CDR1 is GTSNPN and CDR2 SVGIG (reference sequence). CDR3 length: 16 residues.

This clonotype was observed many times. The chain couples TRBV25-1 to TRBJ2-7; D not resolved. Germline values: CDR1 MGHDK, CDR2 SYGVNS. There are 11 residues in the CDR3. V was shortened by 0 bases and J by 3 bases, with 0 bases between the two germline ends. In DNA, the CDR3 is TGTGCCAGCAGTGAATACTACGAGCAGTACTTC. Translating it yields CASSEYYEQYF.

The chain uses TRBV14 and TRBJ1-1; a possible D gene is TRBD1 (5 bases). Germline CDR1 and CDR2: SGHDN and FVKESK. The CDR3 is 14 amino acids. V lost 0 bases, J lost 11 bases, and 16 bases lay in between. The CDR3 spells CASSQEEGSGGAFF. CDR3 nucleotide sequence: TGTGCCAGCAGCCAAGAAGAGGGCTCGGGGGGGGCTTTCTTT.

Ten or more counts support this clonotype. The chain joins TRBV20-1 to TRBJ2-3, with 12 bases fitting TRBD2. V shed 0 bases and J 4 bases; nucleotides not matched to a gene: 14. CDR3 length: 19 amino acids. Germline V gene data show CDR1 as DFQATT and CDR2 as SNEGSKA (reference sequence). CDR3 loop: CSARDLAGGPGGLADTQYF. CDR3 nucleotides: TGCAGTGCTAGAGATCTAGCGGGAGGGCCTGGTGGGTTGGCAGATACGCAGTATTTT.

This clonotype appeared a few times. This chain joins TRBV18 and TRBJ2-3; 7 nucleotides line up with TRBD2. J was trimmed by 0 bases and V by 0 bases; bases with no gene match: 6. Germline values: CDR1 KGHSH, CDR2 LQKENI. The CDR3 spans 17 residues. The CDR3: CASSPPLAEPSTDTQYF. The DNA for the CDR3 is TGTGCCAGCTCACCACCCCTAGCGGAGCCTAGCACAGATACGCAGTATTTT.

The chain combines TRBV27 with TRBJ2-1, with TRBD2 identical over 8 bases. The germline V gene has CDR1 MNHEY and CDR2 SMNVEV (reference sequence). J was trimmed by 8 bases and V by 5 bases; bases with no gene match: 11. This CDR3 has 15 residues. CDR3 DNA sequence: TGTGCCAGCAGTCTCCAGAGCGGGAGAGGTCATGAGCAGTTCTTC. Residues: CASSLQSGRGHEQFF.

This clonotype was recorded many times. The V gene is TRBV10-3, the J gene TRBJ2-3; no clear D. This CDR3 region has 12 residues. The germline CDR1 and CDR2 sequences are ENHRY and SYGVKD. The V end was cut by 5 bases, the J end by 1 base, with 4 bases between. The CDR3 DNA is TGTGCCATCAGTCCCCGCACAGATACGCAGTATTTT. This encodes CAISPRTDTQYF.